Presented here are 20 T cell receptor beta chains from one specimen sequenced in a study of cytomegalovirus exposure and HLA in healthy donors. 60 Vbeta and 13 Jbeta primers were used in PCR. Here immunoSEQ multiplex PCR was the method, and the copy in TCRdb shows in-frame clones only, minus some. The table has about 150,000 clones, around 72% seen once. The specimen was PBMCs. Every receptor here comes from a man aged 35 to 55 in good health and CMV-seronegative.

The chain recombines TRBV4-2 with TRBJ2-4, with 9 bases lining up with TRBD2. V was clipped by 2 bases and J by 0 bases; unmatched bases: 5. Looked up from germline, CDR1 is LGHNA and CDR2 is YNFKEQ. The CDR3 loop spans 17 amino acids. In DNA form, the CDR3 reads TGTGCCAGCAGCCAATGGGGACTAGCCGGAGCCAAAAACATTCAGTACTTC. Its translation is CASSQWGLAGAKNIQYF.

This clone was detected only a few times. The chain links TRBV4-2 to TRBJ2-7; D is possibly TRBD1 (5 bases). There are 15 residues in the CDR3. Germline loops: CDR1 LGHNA, CDR2 YNFKEQ. The V gene lost 5 bases and the J gene lost 7 bases, with 21 bases spanning the gap. The CDR3 bases are TGTGCCAGCAGCAAGACCGGGCTCCAGGGTCTGGAGCAGTACTTC. Protein sequence: CASSKTGLQGLEQYF.

The table lists this clone with a few counts. This chain connects TRBV5-1 to TRBJ1-1, with D tentatively TRBD1 (5 bases). Germline CDR1 and CDR2: SGHRS and YFSETQ. The V gene lost 4 bases and the J gene lost 1 base, with 11 bases spanning the gap. This CDR3 contains 14 residues. CDR3: CASSLPDRNTEAFF. The CDR3 nucleotides read TGCGCCAGCAGCCTCCCAGACAGGAACACTGAAGCTTTCTTT. Looking up the rest from reference TRBV5-1 and TRBJ1-1 gives the full variable domain: KAGVTQTPRYLIKTRGQQVTLSCSPISGHRSVSWYQQTPGQGLQFLFEYFSETQRNKGNFPGRFSGRQFSNSRSEMNVSTLELGDSALYLCASSLPDRNTEAFFGQGTRLTVV.

The DNA for the CDR3 is TGTGCCAGCAGTGAGCAGACAGGGTGGGACACTGAAGCTTTCTTT. Translating it yields CASSEQTGWDTEAFF. This rearrangement joins TRBV6-1 to TRBJ1-1; 7 bases agree with TRBD1. This CDR3 has 15 residues. V was pared by 3 bases and J by 3 bases, with 7 bases of the junction left unmatched. The germline V gene encodes CDR1 MNHNS and CDR2 SASEGT.

The chain joins TRBV2 to TRBJ1-2, with D maybe TRBD1 (6 bases). Trimming removed 10 bases from V and 6 bases from J, with 12 bases in between. Germline V gene sequence: CDR1 SNHLY, CDR2 FYNNEI. CDR3 size: 11 residues. This chain's CDR3 is CANWGRDGYTF. DNA of the CDR3: TGTGCCAACTGGGGGCGGGATGGCTACACCTTC.

The chain employs TRBV11-3 and TRBJ2-2; D perhaps matches TRBD1 (6 bases). This CDR3 region has 15 residues. V was pared by 4 bases and J by 3 bases, with 12 bases between. Germline CDR1 SGHNT, CDR2 YENEEA. CDR3 DNA: TGTGCCAGCAGCTCAGTGGGGGCGGACACCGGGGAGCTGTTTTTT. It codes for CASSSVGADTGELFF.

The chain recombines TRBV6-5 with TRBJ2-7; perhaps TRBD1 as D (5 bases). Trimming stripped 4 bases from V and 2 bases from J, with 12 bases between. The germline CDR1 and CDR2 sequences are MNHEY and SVGAGI. This CDR3 has 14 residues. DNA of the CDR3: TGTGCCAGCAGTTTGTGGCAGGGAACCTACGAGCAGTACTTC. Translated: CASSLWQGTYEQYF.

This rearrangement joins TRBV28 to TRBJ2-4, with D perhaps matching TRBD1 (5 bases). In germline, CDR1 is MDHEN, CDR2 SYDVKM. The V gene lost 6 bases and the J gene lost 9 bases, with 12 bases spanning the gap. The CDR3 runs 12 residues. The CDR3 DNA sequence: TGTGCCAGCAGGCAGACAGTCGCCATTCAGTACTTC. Protein: CASRQTVAIQYF.

The chain recombines TRBV13 with TRBJ2-1; 10 bases line up with TRBD2. Trimming cost V 5 bases and J 4 bases; bases outside gene matches: 11. CDR1 and CDR2 (germline): PRHDT, FYEKMQ (reference sequence). The CDR3 runs 17 residues. CDR3: CASSGHSGGPMYNEQFF. The CDR3 DNA reads TGTGCCAGCAGCGGACATAGCGGGGGGCCGATGTACAATGAGCAGTTCTTC.

The chain combines TRBV19 with TRBJ1-1, with D possibly matching TRBD1 (6 bases). Trimming took off 6 bases at V and 0 bases at J, with 20 bases between the two ends. There are 17 residues in the CDR3. Germline lookup yields CDR1 LNHDA and CDR2 SQIVND (reference sequence). The chain's CDR3 is CASSYSQGKVVNTEAFF. CDR3 nucleotides: TGTGCCAGTAGCTACTCACAGGGAAAAGTGGTGAACACTGAAGCTTTCTTT. The full variable domain, rest sourced from reference TRBV19 and TRBJ1-1, is DGGITQSPKYLFRKEGQNVTLSCEQNLNHDAMYWYRQDPGQGLRLIYYSQIVNDFQKGDIAEGYSVSREKKESFPLTVTSAQKNPTAFYLCASSYSQGKVVNTEAFFGQGTRLTVV.

The sample holds a few counts of this clone. V usage is TRBV2 and J usage is TRBJ1-2; the D gene is possibly TRBD1 (5 bases). The V end lost 6 bases, the J end lost 1 base, and 12 bases lay between the germline ends. Germline loops: CDR1 SNHLY, CDR2 FYNNEI. This CDR3 has 14 amino acids. Written as DNA, the CDR3 is TGTGCCAGCAGGGATGGGGGACTTAACTATGGCTACACCTTC. This codes for CASRDGGLNYGYTF.

This clone was observed a few times. V usage is TRBV9 and J usage is TRBJ1-5, with TRBD1 as a possible D gene (5 bases). V was trimmed by 4 bases and J by 2 bases, leaving 13 bases between them. The germline gives CDR1 SGDLS, CDR2 YYNGEE. The CDR3 contains 15 residues. The CDR3 loop is CASSSGGQGNQPQHF. CDR3 sequence (DNA): TGTGCCAGCAGCTCCGGGGGTCAGGGCAATCAGCCCCAGCATTTT. Full variable domain (remainder filled in from reference TRBV9 and TRBJ1-5): DSGVTQTPKHLITATGQRVTLRCSPRSGDLSVYWYQQSLDQGLQFLIQYYNGEERAKGNILERFSAQQFPDLHSELNLSSLELGDSALYFCASSSGGQGNQPQHFGDGTRLSIL.

The chain couples TRBV4-2 to TRBJ2-3, with 10 bases lining up with TRBD2. V shed 0 bases, J shed 3 bases, and the junction held 12 bases outside the gene matches. CDR3 length equals 19 residues. Per germline, CDR1 LGHNA and CDR2 YNFKEQ. The CDR3 region is CASSQDLAGAPKLTDTQYF. The CDR3 DNA is TGTGCCAGCAGCCAAGACCTAGCGGGGGCCCCGAAACTAACAGATACGCAGTATTTT.

CDR3 coding DNA: TGCGCCAGCAGCCTCGACAGGGGGGGCAATCAGCCCCAGCATTTT. Translation gives CASSLDRGGNQPQHF. This sequence joins TRBV4-1 and TRBJ1-5; TRBD1 agrees at 9 bases. The CDR3 is 15 amino acids. Per germline, CDR1 MGHRA and CDR2 YSYEKL. V lost 4 bases, J lost 2 bases, and 3 bases stayed unmatched.

In its sample, this clone was seen a few times. The rearrangement links TRBV9 to TRBJ1-4; D is perhaps TRBD1 (5 bases). The CDR3 consists of 15 residues. CDR1 SGDLS and CDR2 YYNGEE come from the germline V gene. Trimming removed 2 bases at V and 0 bases at J, with 8 bases between. As DNA, the CDR3 is TGTGCCAGCAGCGTGGGGCCTGCAACTAATGAAAAACTGTTTTTT. Residues: CASSVGPATNEKLFF.

The chain joins TRBV9 to TRBJ2-3, with a weak D call TRBD1 (6 bases). Trimming took off 4 bases at V and 3 bases at J, with 9 bases between the two ends. Germline CDR1 reads SGDLS; CDR2 reads YYNGEE. The CDR3 totals 13 residues. CDR3 sequence reads: CASSSRGTDTQYF. CDR3 DNA: TGTGCCAGCAGCTCGAGGGGGACAGATACGCAGTATTTT.

The chain carries TRBV18 and TRBJ2-7, with TRBD1 identical over 8 bases. The CDR3 is 14 amino acids. CDR1 KGHSH and CDR2 LQKENI come from the germline V gene. V was pared by 0 bases and J by 6 bases, with 4 bases of the junction left unmatched. The CDR3 coding sequence is TGTGCCAGCTCACCACCGACAGGGGCGGTCGAGCAGTACTTC. Translation gives CASSPPTGAVEQYF.

The rearrangement links TRBV6-5 to TRBJ1-2; 10 bases agree with TRBD1. Unmatched junction bases numbered 1, after V lost 2 bases and J lost 7 bases. This CDR3 region has 13 residues. Germline V gives CDR1 MNHEY, CDR2 SVGAGI. In DNA form, the CDR3 reads TGTGCCAGCAGTTACGACAGGGGGCTTGGCTACACCTTC. Translated: CASSYDRGLGYTF.

V usage is TRBV25-1 and J usage is TRBJ1-1; 10 bases map to TRBD1. The CDR3 loop spans 16 amino acids. Trimming at V came to 0 bases and at J to 1 base, leaving 2 bases not matched to a gene. Germline assignment: CDR1 MGHDK and CDR2 SYGVNS. The CDR3 nucleotides are TGTGCCAGCAGTGAATACCGGACAGGGGGGAACACTGAAGCTTTCTTT. It translates to CASSEYRTGGNTEAFF.

The J gene is TRBJ2-7, the V gene TRBV27; D perhaps matches TRBD1 (6 bases). The CDR3 runs to 16 residues. V lost 5 bases, J lost 1 base, and 18 bases lay in between. Germline CDR1 is MNHEY and CDR2 is SMNVEV (reference sequence). The CDR3: CASSPHQGPGSYEQYF. CDR3 sequence (DNA): TGTGCCAGCAGTCCCCATCAGGGGCCCGGGTCCTACGAGCAGTACTTC.